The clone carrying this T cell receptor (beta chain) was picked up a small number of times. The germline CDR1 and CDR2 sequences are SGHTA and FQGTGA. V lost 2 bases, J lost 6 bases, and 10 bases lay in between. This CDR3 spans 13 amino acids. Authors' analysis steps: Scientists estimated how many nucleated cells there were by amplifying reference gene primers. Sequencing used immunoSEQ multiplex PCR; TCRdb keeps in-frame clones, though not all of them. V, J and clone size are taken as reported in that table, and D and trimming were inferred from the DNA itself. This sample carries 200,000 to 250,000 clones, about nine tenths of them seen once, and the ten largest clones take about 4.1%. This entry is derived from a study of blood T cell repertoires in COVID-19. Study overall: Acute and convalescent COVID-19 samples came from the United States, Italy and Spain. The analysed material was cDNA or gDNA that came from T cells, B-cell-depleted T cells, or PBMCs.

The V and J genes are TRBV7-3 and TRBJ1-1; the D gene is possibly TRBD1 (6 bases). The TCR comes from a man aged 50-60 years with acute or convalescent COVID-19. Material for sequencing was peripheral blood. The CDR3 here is CASSLDRFAEAFF. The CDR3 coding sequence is TGTGCCAGCAGCTTAGACAGGTTCGCTGAAGCTTTCTTT.